Following are 31 T cell receptor beta chains from one sample sequenced in a study of identical twins. MiXCR, applied by TCRdb to the 5' RACE reads, yields one record per CDR3 protein. The sample consists of around 1.7 million distinct CDR3 sequences, about 32% of them appearing once. Source material: cord blood. All receptors derive from a newborn girl in good health.

Regarding this clonotype: A much bigger clone sits one base away, suggesting this may be a read error. In nucleotides, the CDR3 is TGTGCCATCAGTGAGCCGCTAGCGGGGTCTACGCAGTATTTT. It codes for CAISEPLAGSTQYF. This chain joins TRBV10-3 and TRBJ2-3; 9 nucleotides line up with TRBD2. V shed 2 bases, J shed 8 bases, and the junction held 5 bases outside the gene matches. This CDR3 is built from 14 residues. CDR1 and CDR2 (germline): ENHRY, SYGVKD.

Worth noting for this clonotype: A much larger clone lies one base from this, so it may be a read error. The chain's CDR3 is CAGSLGQHTEAFF. CDR3 coding DNA: TGCGCCGGCAGCTTGGGCCAACACACTGAAGCTTTCTTT. This chain connects TRBV5-1 to TRBJ1-1; D call uncertain. Germline V CDR1 and CDR2: SGHRS, YFSETQ. There are 13 residues in the CDR3.

This chain joins TRBV4-1 and TRBJ2-2, with 7 bases that match TRBD2. Germline trimming cut 0 bases from V and 2 bases from J; bases unmatched to any gene: 3. CDR1 is MGHRA, CDR2 YSYEKL, per germline. The CDR3 loop spans 16 amino acids. The CDR3 here is CASSQEGGSNTGELFF. The DNA of the CDR3 is TGCGCCAGCAGCCAAGAGGGGGGGAGTAACACCGGGGAGCTGTTTTTT.

About this clonotype itself: This may be a read error: a much more frequent sequence differs by one nucleotide. This chain links TRBV11-2 with TRBJ2-7, with D tentatively TRBD1 (5 bases). CDR3 length: 13 amino acids. Germline V gene data show CDR1 as SGHAT and CDR2 as FQNNGV. CDR3 bases: TGTACCAGCAGCTTCGGCAGGGACTACGAGCAGTACTTC. Translated, it gives CTSSFGRDYEQYF.

V is TRBV7-9 and J is TRBJ2-7, with TRBD1 matching 8 bases. CDR3 length equals 15 residues. Germline V lookup: CDR1 SEHNR, CDR2 FQNEAQ (reference sequence). V gave up 3 bases and J gave up 5 bases; unmatched junction bases: 9. CDR3 nucleotides: TGTGCCAGCAGCTTGGGACAGGTCGGGGAGGACGAGCAGTACTTC. Translation: CASSLGQVGEDEQYF.

Only a few counts were recorded for this clonotype. This chain connects TRBV12-3 or TRBV12-4 to TRBJ1-6; D remains unclear. The CDR3 has 13 residues. V lost 7 bases to trimming and J lost 0 bases, with 4 bases between them. CDR3 protein: CASTGSYNSPLHF. The CDR3, as DNA: TGTGCCAGCACCGGCTCCTATAATTCACCCCTCCACTTT.

This clonotype was recorded at least ten times. This chain connects TRBV12-3 or TRBV12-4 to TRBJ2-7; TRBD1 or TRBD2 may be the D gene (6 bases each). This CDR3 spans 16 amino acids. V lost 1 base and J lost 2, with 15 bases in between. This chain's CDR3 is CASSLGGTSYPYEQYF. As DNA, the CDR3 is TGTGCCAGCAGTTTAGGCGGGACATCATACCCCTACGAGCAGTACTTC.

This clonotype occurred a few times. The J gene is TRBJ2-3, the V gene TRBV12-3 or TRBV12-4, with 9 positions matching TRBD2. This CDR3 is 18 amino acids long. The trim removed 7 bases at V and 4 bases at J, leaving 18 bases unmatched. CDR3 residues: CASIVISAGGLAPDTQYF. In DNA, the CDR3 is TGTGCCAGCATTGTAATCTCTGCGGGAGGGCTGGCCCCAGATACGCAGTATTTT.

This clonotype was counted between two and nine times. The chain is built from TRBV4-1 and TRBJ2-1, with D possibly TRBD2 on 6 matching bases. Trimming removed 0 bases from V and 9 bases from J, with 15 bases in between. Germline CDR1 is MGHRA and CDR2 is YSYEKL. The CDR3 length is 15 residues. In nucleotides, the CDR3 is TGCGCCAGCAGCCAAGAGCTCCCTAGCGTGCGTGAGCAGTTCTTC. Amino acid sequence: CASSQELPSVREQFF.

This chain joins TRBV20-1 and TRBJ2-7, with D perhaps TRBD1 or TRBD2 (6 bases each). This CDR3 is built from 15 residues. Trimming shortened V by 1 base and J by 2 bases, and 15 bases separated the two germline ends. In germline, CDR1 is DFQATT, CDR2 SNEGSKA (reference sequence). In DNA form, the CDR3 reads TGCAGTGCTAGAGCTACGGGGGCCGGTCCCTACGAGCAGTACTTC. Residues: CSARATGAGPYEQYF.

The CDR3 coding sequence is TGTGCCAGCGCCCGAGACACAGAGACCCAGTACTTC. It translates to CASARDTETQYF. The chain carries TRBV6-6 and TRBJ2-5; D is undetermined. Deletions cut 8 bases from V and 4 bases from J, with 11 bases between. Germline V gives CDR1 MNHNY, CDR2 SVGAGI (reference sequence). This CDR3 has 12 residues.

The chain combines TRBV11-2 with TRBJ2-1, with D possibly matching TRBD1 (5 bases). Germline V gives CDR1 SGHAT, CDR2 FQNNGV. Trimming pared 1 base from V and 5 bases from J, leaving 9 bases between. CDR3 length equals 14 residues. CDR3 coding DNA: TGTGCCAGCAGCTTAGTACCCAGGGACAATGAGCAGTTCTTC. Translation: CASSLVPRDNEQFF.

This clonotype was picked up a small number of times. V gene TRBV25-1 combines with J gene TRBJ2-3, with 9 bases lining up with TRBD1. The CDR3 is 16 amino acids. The germline V gene has CDR1 MGHDK and CDR2 SYGVNS. Losses at the gene ends were 6 bases for V and 3 bases for J; bases not matched to a gene: 10. CDR3 in amino acids: CASSRRQGVRTDTQYF. CDR3 coding DNA: TGTGCCAGCAGCCGCCGACAGGGGGTGAGGACAGATACGCAGTATTTT.

The chain carries TRBV11-2 and TRBJ2-4; possibly TRBD2 for D (5 bases). There are 12 residues in the CDR3. Germline CDR1 is SGHAT and CDR2 is FQNNGV. Trimming removed 2 bases from V and 8 bases from J, with 7 bases in between. The CDR3 loop reads CASSLTRDIQYF. CDR3 nucleotides: TGTGCCAGCAGCTTAACGCGGGACATTCAGTACTTC.

The gene calls are TRBV4-2 and TRBJ1-2, with D possibly matching TRBD1 (6 bases). This CDR3 is built from 15 residues. V was trimmed by 0 bases and J by 3 bases, leaving 11 bases between them. Per germline, CDR1 LGHNA and CDR2 YNFKEQ. CDR3 coding DNA: TGTGCCAGCAGCCAAGATGTAGGGGGGGACTATGGCTACACCTTC. It codes for CASSQDVGGDYGYTF.

The CDR3 bases are TGTGCCAGCAGCCAAGAGGAACAGGTCTCTGGAAACACCATATATTTT. Amino acid sequence: CASSQEEQVSGNTIYF. The gene calls are TRBV4-2 and TRBJ1-3; weak D call: TRBD1 (5 bases). CDR3 size: 16 residues. Germline lookup yields CDR1 LGHNA and CDR2 YNFKEQ. Trimming removed 0 bases at V and 0 bases at J, with 9 bases between.

This clonotype has only a few counts. The chain joins TRBV12-5 to TRBJ2-5; TRBD2 matches at 11 bases. The CDR3 runs to 16 residues. V lost 0 bases, J lost 11 bases, and 11 bases stayed unmatched. From germline, CDR1 is LGHNT and CDR2 FRNRAP. CDR3 region: CASGLVLAGATNEQYF. CDR3 in DNA: TGTGCTAGTGGTTTGGTACTAGCGGGGGCCACCAATGAGCAGTACTTC.

This clonotype was counted a few times. This rearrangement joins TRBV11-2 to TRBJ2-3, with D perhaps matching TRBD1 (5 bases). V was trimmed by 4 bases and J by 9 bases, leaving 17 bases between them. CDR3 size: 14 residues. Germline values: CDR1 SGHAT, CDR2 FQNNGV. The CDR3 region has the DNA TGTGCCAGCAGCTCCATAGGGGAAGGGGCCACGCAGTATTTT. Translation gives CASSSIGEGATQYF.

The J gene is TRBJ2-1, the V gene TRBV27; TRBD2 aligns across 7 bases. The CDR3 has 16 residues. V gave up 1 base and J gave up 9 bases; unmatched junction bases: 12. Germline V CDR1 and CDR2: MNHEY, SMNVEV (reference sequence). The CDR3, as DNA: TGTGCCAGCAGTTTATTATGGGGGAGCGGGATTGGTGAGCAGTTCTTC. This gives the protein CASSLLWGSGIGEQFF.

A note on this clonotype: One end of the junction varies from germline; a read error may be responsible. The V and J genes are TRBV11-2 and TRBJ2-1; 7 nucleotides align to TRBD2. CDR1 and CDR2 (germline): SGHAT, FQNNGV. The CDR3 consists of 14 residues. The CDR3 bases are TGTGCCAGCAGCCTGGCGGGACTATACAATGAGCACTTCTTC. Residues: CASSLAGLYNEHFF.

This clonotype was observed once. The chain is built from TRBV12-3 or TRBV12-4 and TRBJ1-6, with a possible D match to TRBD1 (5 bases). The CDR3 is 14 amino acids. Trimming took off 6 bases at V and 6 bases at J, with 12 bases between the two ends. CDR3 protein: CASSTGTRNSPLHF. CDR3 sequence (DNA): TGTGCCAGCAGCACCGGGACGCGTAATTCACCCCTCCACTTT.

This clonotype came up once. The chain recombines TRBV3-1 with TRBJ1-5, with D possibly TRBD1 on 5 matching bases. In germline, CDR1 is LGHDT, CDR2 YNNKEL (reference sequence). The CDR3 covers 15 residues. With 0 bases removed from V and 7 bases from J, the gap between germline ends came to 13 bases. Here the CDR3 reads CASSQEGADGQPQHF. CDR3 coding DNA: TGTGCCAGCAGCCAAGAAGGGGCGGACGGCCAGCCCCAGCATTTT.

This clonotype was found a few times. The CDR3 DNA is TGTGCCAGCAGTTACTCACAGGGAATCTATGGCTACACCTTC. Translated: CASSYSQGIYGYTF. The chain uses TRBV6-6 and TRBJ1-2, with D maybe TRBD1 (6 bases). Trimming stripped 0 bases from V and 4 bases from J, with 9 bases between. The CDR3 consists of 14 residues. Germline CDR1 is MNHNY and CDR2 is SVGAGI (reference sequence).

This clonotype was found a few times. V gene TRBV27 combines with J gene TRBJ1-1, with a possible D match to TRBD1 (5 bases). V dropped 5 bases and J dropped 7 bases, with 11 bases sitting between them. The CDR3 runs to 12 residues. Germline values: CDR1 MNHEY, CDR2 SMNVEV (reference sequence). The CDR3 sequence: CASSPGTNEAFF. CDR3 bases: TGTGCCAGCAGTCCCGGGACGAATGAAGCTTTCTTT.

This clonotype has just a few counts. The V gene is TRBV12-3 or TRBV12-4, the J gene TRBJ1-6; no clear D. The CDR3 sequence is 13 residues long. Trimming left V 5 bases short and J 5 bases short, with 7 bases between. CDR3 in amino acids: CASSPRDNSPLHF. Here the CDR3 DNA reads TGTGCCAGCAGTCCCCGAGATAATTCACCCCTCCACTTT.

The V and J genes are TRBV6-6 and TRBJ1-2, with D possibly matching TRBD1 (6 bases). The CDR3 spans 14 residues. Germline CDR1 MNHNY, CDR2 SVGAGI (reference sequence). The V and J ends lost 5 bases and 7 bases respectively, with 17 bases between them. The CDR3 DNA is TGTGCCAGCAGTGGCTCTACAGGGTTTAGTGGCTACACCTTC. Encoded protein: CASSGSTGFSGYTF.

This clonotype was picked up a small number of times. This chain joins TRBV29-1 and TRBJ1-2; a possible D gene is TRBD1 (5 bases). Germline values: CDR1 SQVTM, CDR2 ANQGSEA. CDR3 length: 15 amino acids. V was pared by 2 bases and J by 3 bases, with 16 bases between. DNA of the CDR3: TGCAGCGTTGAAAGGAGACAGAGACGGGACTATGGCTACACCTTC. Translated, it gives CSVERRQRRDYGYTF.

The rearrangement links TRBV7-9 to TRBJ2-3; D might be TRBD2 (5 bases). Germline CDR1 is SEHNR and CDR2 is FQNEAQ (reference sequence). This CDR3 is built from 13 residues. V dropped 6 bases and J dropped 5 bases, with 12 bases sitting between them. The CDR3 loop reads CASSTDGRDTQYF. Written as DNA, the CDR3 is TGTGCCAGCAGTACGGATGGGAGAGATACGCAGTATTTT.

The chain has TRBV30 and TRBJ2-2, with TRBD2 matching over 9 bases. Trimming at V came to 1 base and at J to 2 bases, leaving 11 bases not matched to a gene. Germline lookup yields CDR1 GTSNPN and CDR2 SVGIG (reference sequence). The CDR3 is 18 residues long. CDR3 sequence reads: CAWSGTRTSASNTGELFF. The CDR3 region has the DNA TGTGCCTGGAGTGGAACTAGGACTAGCGCCTCCAACACCGGGGAGCTGTTTTTT.

This clonotype was seen only a few times. The genes are TRBV27 and TRBJ1-2; TRBD1 might be the D (5 bases). The V gene's germline CDR1 is MNHEY and CDR2 SMNVEV (reference sequence). CDR3 length: 15 residues. The V end was cut by 6 bases, the J end by 3 bases, with 17 bases between. CDR3 sequence reads: CASRPGHRDHYGYTF. In DNA form, the CDR3 reads TGTGCCAGCAGACCCGGACACCGGGACCACTATGGCTACACCTTC.

This clonotype occurred once. The V gene is TRBV6-1, the J gene TRBJ1-5, with D unresolved. Germline CDR1 is MNHNS and CDR2 is SASEGT. Trimming took off 1 base at V and 0 bases at J, with 13 bases between the two ends. CDR3 length: 17 residues. CDR3 sequence reads: CASSEVRQLNSNQPQHF. CDR3 sequence (DNA): TGTGCCAGCAGTGAAGTTCGGCAGCTGAATAGCAATCAGCCCCAGCATTTT.